The 28 T cell receptor beta chains listed next were all sequenced from one sample in a study of T cells after yellow fever vaccination. TCRdb independently ran MiXCR on the 5' RACE reads; one entry per CDR3 protein. The table shows a few hundred thousand distinct CDR3 sequences, with under 3.5% occurring only once. The specimen comprised CD4+ T cells sorted from PBMCs, sampled 10 days after the yellow fever booster vaccination. These receptors all come from a man between 18 and 35 years old who received the YFV17D yellow fever vaccine.

This chain's CDR3 is CATAGHDYGYTF. The CDR3 DNA is TGTGCCACCGCGGGACACGACTATGGCTACACCTTC. The chain is built from TRBV6-2 or TRBV6-3 and TRBJ1-2, with a weak D call TRBD1 (6 bases). The V end lost 10 bases, the J end lost 3 bases, and 12 bases lay between the germline ends. CDR3 length: 12 residues. The V gene's germline CDR1 is MNHEY and CDR2 SVGEGT.

This clonotype was counted at least ten times. The chain joins TRBV7-2 to TRBJ2-5; the D call may be TRBD1 or TRBD2 (5 bases each). Germline-derived CDR1 and CDR2 are SGHTA and FQGNSA. The CDR3 runs to 12 residues. The V end was cut by 5 bases, the J end by 9 bases, with 13 bases between. In nucleotides, the CDR3 is TGTGCCAGCAGCGACAGCCCGAGGGCCCAGTACTTC. Protein product: CASSDSPRAQYF.

In this sample, this clonotype turned up many times. The genes are TRBV5-1 and TRBJ1-5; TRBD1 matches at 8 bases. CDR3 size: 14 residues. Unmatched junction bases numbered 5, after V lost 4 bases and J lost 5 bases. Germline V gene sequence: CDR1 SGHRS, CDR2 YFSETQ. CDR3 loop: CASSVTGADQPQHF. CDR3 coding DNA: TGCGCCAGCAGCGTGACAGGGGCGGATCAGCCCCAGCATTTT.

This clonotype came up a few times. This chain uses TRBV5-1 with TRBJ2-1; 8 positions match TRBD1. After removal of 4 bases from V and 9 bases from J, the junction contained 9 bases not matched to a gene. CDR1 is SGHRS, CDR2 YFSETQ, per germline. The CDR3 is 14 amino acids. In DNA, the CDR3 is TGCGCCAGCAGCCTCGGACAGGGTTTAAGTGAGCAGTTCTTC. This translates into CASSLGQGLSEQFF.

This clonotype occurred many times. The V gene is TRBV7-2, the J gene TRBJ1-5; TRBD1 aligns across 7 bases. CDR1 is SGHTA and CDR2 is FQGNSA in the germline V gene. J was trimmed by 4 bases and V by 4 bases; bases with no gene match: 4. This CDR3 contains 14 residues. CDR3 bases: TGTGCCAGCAGCTGGGACAGCTATAATCAGCCCCAGCATTTT. This translates into CASSWDSYNQPQHF.

This clonotype was seen many times. V usage is TRBV5-1 and J usage is TRBJ2-3; possibly TRBD1 or TRBD2 for D (5 bases each). V was pared by 1 base and J by 0 bases, with 9 bases between. Per the germline V gene, CDR1 is SGHRS and CDR2 is YFSETQ. The CDR3 covers 15 residues. CDR3 in DNA: TGCGCCAGCAGCTTGTCCGGGGCTAGCACAGATACGCAGTATTTT. Its protein product is CASSLSGASTDTQYF.

V is TRBV5-1 and J is TRBJ2-3, with D tentatively TRBD1 (5 bases). The CDR3 totals 15 residues. The germline V and J ends were trimmed by 3 bases and 0 bases, with 11 bases remaining between them. The V gene's germline CDR1 is SGHRS and CDR2 YFSETQ. The CDR3 loop reads CASSSNPGSTDTQYF. The CDR3 DNA follows: TGCGCCAGCAGCTCTAACCCAGGGAGCACAGATACGCAGTATTTT.

This clonotype has only a few counts. The rearrangement links TRBV20-1 to TRBJ1-5; D uncertain. V was pared by 2 bases and J by 4 bases, with 9 bases between. CDR1 is DFQATT and CDR2 is SNEGSKA in the germline V gene (reference sequence). The CDR3 runs to 13 residues. CDR3 sequence reads: CSARNRINQPQHF. The CDR3, as DNA: TGCAGTGCTAGAAATCGGATAAATCAGCCCCAGCATTTT.

This sequence joins TRBV3-1 and TRBJ1-2; D is unclear. Germline CDR1 reads LGHDT; CDR2 reads YNNKEL (reference sequence). The CDR3 loop spans 13 amino acids. V lost 1 base and J lost 5, with 8 bases in between. The CDR3 reads CASSQGYRYGYTF. CDR3 coding DNA: TGTGCCAGCAGCCAAGGATATCGGTATGGCTACACCTTC. Using reference TRBV3-1 and TRBJ1-2 for the parts outside the CDR3, the full variable domain is DTAVSQTPKYLVTQMGNDKSIKCEQNLGHDTMYWYKQDSKKFLKIMFSYNNKELIINETVPNRFSPKSPDKAHLNLHINSLELGDSAVYFCASSQGYRYGYTFGSGTRLTVV.

This clonotype was counted a few times. This chain connects TRBV20-1 to TRBJ2-1, with 7 bases matching TRBD1. Per the germline V gene, CDR1 is DFQATT and CDR2 is SNEGSKA (reference sequence). This CDR3 spans 14 amino acids. The ends lost 2 bases at V and 9 bases at J; junction bases unmatched: 10. For the CDR3, the DNA is TGCAGTGCTAGACGAGGGGGCTTTTCGTCTGAGCAGTTCTTC. Amino acid sequence: CSARRGGFSSEQFF.

The rearrangement links TRBV10-3 to TRBJ1-5, with TRBD1 as a possible D gene (5 bases). Per germline, CDR1 ENHRY and CDR2 SYGVKD. The CDR3 has 13 residues. Trimming pared 8 bases from V and 5 bases from J, leaving 13 bases between. In DNA form, the CDR3 reads TGTGCCATCGGGGTAGGGGAGTATCAGCCCCAGCATTTT. Translating gives CAIGVGEYQPQHF.

The sample holds a few counts of this clonotype. This chain links TRBV5-4 with TRBJ1-4; D is ambiguous. V was shortened by 1 base and J by 3 bases, with 10 bases between the two germline ends. The CDR3 runs to 15 residues. CDR1 is SGHNT, CDR2 YYREEE, per germline (reference sequence). CDR3 sequence reads: CASSLRAAANEKLFF. CDR3 DNA sequence: TGTGCCAGCAGCTTGCGAGCGGCGGCTAATGAAAAACTGTTTTTT.

This clonotype appeared many times. The CDR3 spells CSVNVGSTDTQYF. The CDR3 coding sequence is TGCAGCGTTAACGTGGGGAGCACAGATACGCAGTATTTT. V is TRBV29-1 and J is TRBJ2-3; D remains unclear. Trimming took off 5 bases at V and 0 bases at J, with 9 bases between the two ends. Germline CDR1 is SQVTM and CDR2 is ANQGSEA. CDR3 length: 13 amino acids.

This clonotype showed up many times. The chain joins TRBV12-3 or TRBV12-4 to TRBJ1-3; D is unresolved. V was pared by 6 bases and J by 4 bases, with 10 bases between. The CDR3 has 13 residues. The CDR3 loop is CASRTYLGNTIYF. For the CDR3, the DNA is TGTGCCAGCAGGACCTACTTGGGAAACACCATATATTTT.

The chain couples TRBV7-2 to TRBJ1-3; no firm D call. Looked up from germline, CDR1 is SGHTA and CDR2 is FQGNSA. The CDR3 covers 14 residues. Trimming stripped 3 bases from V and 0 bases from J, with 6 bases between. For the CDR3, the DNA is TGTGCCAGCAGCTTCGGACCCTCTGGAAACACCATATATTTT. Residues: CASSFGPSGNTIYF.

This clonotype was found a few times. The chain recombines TRBV3-1 with TRBJ2-3; TRBD1 is a possible D gene (5 bases). Per the germline V gene, CDR1 is LGHDT and CDR2 is YNNKEL (reference sequence). V lost 4 bases and J lost 6, with 11 bases in between. CDR3 length: 13 amino acids. Here the CDR3 reads CASSRQMMDTQYF. The CDR3 DNA sequence: TGTGCCAGCAGCCGACAGATGATGGATACGCAGTATTTT.

The chain has TRBV7-8 and TRBJ1-1; D is undetermined. The CDR3 sequence is 14 residues long. The ends were cut back, 7 bases at V and 4 bases at J, with 16 bases in the middle. Germline CDR1 and CDR2: SGHVS and FQNEAQ. The CDR3 nucleotides read TGTGCCAGCATCCGTAATCGGGGTGGCACTGAAGCTTTCTTT. Protein: CASIRNRGGTEAFF.

In this sample, this clonotype turned up a few times. V is TRBV4-3 and J is TRBJ1-4; perhaps TRBD1 as D (5 bases). The germline V and J ends were trimmed by 1 base and 6 bases, with 24 bases remaining between them. Per the germline V gene, CDR1 is LGHNA and CDR2 is YSLEER. CDR3 length: 19 residues. The CDR3 coding sequence is TGCGCCAGCAGCCAAGCTCGATCCGGCTGGGGAGGGGTGGATGAAAAACTGTTTTTT. Protein sequence: CASSQARSGWGGVDEKLFF.

This clonotype showed up many times. V is TRBV7-9 and J is TRBJ1-4; the D is unclear. This CDR3 is built from 13 residues. Germline V gene data show CDR1 as SEHNR and CDR2 as FQNEAQ (reference sequence). The V and J ends lost 11 bases and 0 bases respectively, with 10 bases between them. CDR3 coding DNA: TGTGCCGGAGGACCCTCAACTAATGAAAAACTGTTTTTT. Residues: CAGGPSTNEKLFF.

The chain carries TRBV7-2 and TRBJ2-5, with 7 positions matching TRBD1. Germline V gives CDR1 SGHTA, CDR2 FQGNSA. The CDR3 is made up of 14 amino acids. J was trimmed by 4 bases and V by 5 bases; bases with no gene match: 7. CDR3 sequence reads: CASSLGQYRETQYF. CDR3 in DNA: TGTGCCAGCAGCCTGGGACAGTATCGAGAGACCCAGTACTTC.

In its sample, this clonotype was seen many times. The rearrangement joins TRBV9 to TRBJ2-5; unclear D gene. The V gene lost 3 bases and the J gene lost 5 bases, with 8 bases spanning the gap. Germline V gene lookup returns CDR1 SGDLS and CDR2 YYNGEE. CDR3 length: 12 residues. This chain's CDR3 is CASSAEPETQYF. CDR3 nucleotide sequence: TGTGCCAGCAGCGCAGAACCGGAGACCCAGTACTTC.

This clonotype was observed a few times. The chain has TRBV25-1 and TRBJ2-7; tentatively, D is TRBD2 (6 bases). The CDR3 runs 17 residues. Per germline, CDR1 MGHDK and CDR2 SYGVNS. The V end was cut by 0 bases, the J end by 0 bases, with 15 bases between. CDR3 in amino acids: CASSEYSRDPRSYEQYV. The CDR3 coding sequence is TGTGCCAGCAGTGAATATTCGCGGGACCCGCGCTCCTACGAGCAGTACGTC.

This clonotype was seen ten or more times. The DNA of the CDR3 is TGTGCCAGCAGCGTAGGAGGCAGCCAAGAGACCCAGTACTTC. It encodes CASSVGGSQETQYF. The chain couples TRBV9 to TRBJ2-5; D is ambiguous. From germline, CDR1 is SGDLS and CDR2 YYNGEE. Trimming left V 0 bases short and J 1 base short, with 7 bases between. CDR3 length: 14 amino acids.

This clonotype was seen a handful of times. J is TRBJ2-4 and V is TRBV7-2, with 9 bases that match TRBD2. This CDR3 contains 14 residues. Germline CDR1 and CDR2: SGHTA and FQGNSA. V gave up 5 bases and J gave up 1 base; unmatched junction bases: 0. The CDR3 protein is CASSAGGAKNIQYF. In nucleotides, the CDR3 is TGTGCCAGCAGCGCGGGGGGGGCCAAAAACATTCAGTACTTC.

The chain recombines TRBV6-1 with TRBJ2-2; 9 nucleotides agree with TRBD2. CDR1 is MNHNS and CDR2 is SASEGT in the germline V gene. V shed 4 bases, J shed 2 bases, and the junction held 5 bases outside the gene matches. This CDR3 comprises 16 residues. CDR3 sequence (DNA): TGTGCCAGCAGTGTCGTAGCGGGGGCAAACACCGGGGAGCTGTTTTTT. It specifies CASSVVAGANTGELFF.

The sample holds many counts of this clonotype. The V gene is TRBV5-1, the J gene TRBJ2-3; D unclear. This CDR3 comprises 14 residues. V shed 1 base and J shed 2 bases, with 8 bases lying between them. Per the germline V gene, CDR1 is SGHRS and CDR2 is YFSETQ. This chain's CDR3 is CASSLSQFTDTQYF. CDR3 DNA sequence: TGCGCCAGCAGCTTGTCGCAGTTCACAGATACGCAGTATTTT.

This clonotype was counted ten times or more. The chain recombines TRBV7-9 with TRBJ2-3, with no clear D. V was clipped by 4 bases and J by 1 base, with 15 bases between them. The CDR3 extends over 16 amino acids. Germline V gene data show CDR1 as SEHNR and CDR2 as FQNEAQ (reference sequence). CDR3 residues: CASSSYSAPGTDTQYF. The CDR3 DNA is TGTGCCAGCAGCTCCTACTCGGCCCCCGGCACAGATACGCAGTATTTT.

The table lists this clonotype with many counts. J is TRBJ2-3 and V is TRBV18; D is unclear. There are 14 residues in the CDR3. Germline V gene lookup returns CDR1 KGHSH and CDR2 LQKENI. V was cut by 3 bases and J by 4 bases, with 11 bases left in between. Here the CDR3 reads CASSPGSASDTQYF. In DNA form, the CDR3 reads TGTGCCAGCTCACCCGGAAGCGCGTCAGATACGCAGTATTTT.